The subject of this entry is one T cell receptor beta chain. This specimen comes from a study of identical twins. Per germline, CDR1 MDHEN and CDR2 SYDVKM. The V end was cut by 5 bases, the J end by 11 bases, with 12 bases between. The CDR3 spans 11 residues. TCRdb re-derived calls from the 5' RACE reads in MiXCR, one entry per CDR3 protein. This sample carries some 1,700,000 distinct CDR3 sequences, about 30% of them seen once, and the ten largest clones take 0.25% to 0.3%. Sequences were obtained from cord blood. The clonotype was recovered from a newborn girl in good health. The gene calls are TRBV28 and TRBJ1-1; D gene unclear. The DNA for the CDR3 is TGTGCCAGCAGTGGGGTAAGAAGGGCTTTCTTT. Amino acid sequence: CASSGVRRAFF.